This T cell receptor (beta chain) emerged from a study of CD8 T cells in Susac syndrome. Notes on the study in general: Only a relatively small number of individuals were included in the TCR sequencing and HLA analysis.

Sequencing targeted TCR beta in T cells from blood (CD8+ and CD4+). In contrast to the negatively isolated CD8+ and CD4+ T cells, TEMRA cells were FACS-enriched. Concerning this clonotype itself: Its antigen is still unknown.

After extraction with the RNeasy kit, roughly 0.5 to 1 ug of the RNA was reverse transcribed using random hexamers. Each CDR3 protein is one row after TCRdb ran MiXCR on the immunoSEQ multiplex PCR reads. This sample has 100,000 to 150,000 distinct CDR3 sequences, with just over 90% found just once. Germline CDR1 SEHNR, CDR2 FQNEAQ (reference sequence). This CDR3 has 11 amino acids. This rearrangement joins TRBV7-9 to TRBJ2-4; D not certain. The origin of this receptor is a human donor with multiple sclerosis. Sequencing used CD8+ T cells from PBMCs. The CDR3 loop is CVVEKDWIQYF. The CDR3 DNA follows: TGTGTAGTGGAAAAAGATTGGATTCAGTACTTC.